The 26 T cell receptor beta chains given below trace back to one sample, sequenced in a study of monozygotic twins with cystic fibrosis. Data came from immunoSEQ multiplex PCR; TCRdb stores just in-frame clones and leaves some out. Of about 35,000 clones listed, approximately 72% are singletons. The sequenced sample consisted of blood. The receptor source for this set is a girl aged 5 to 17 with cystic fibrosis.

The chain uses TRBV9 and TRBJ2-2; D remains unclear. Germline values: CDR1 SGDLS, CDR2 YYNGEE. The CDR3 runs to 17 residues. The V end lost 0 bases, the J end lost 6 bases, and 18 bases lay between the germline ends. The CDR3 loop is CASSVDPRSGLAGELFF. In DNA form, the CDR3 reads TGTGCCAGCAGCGTAGATCCCCGGAGTGGCTTAGCCGGGGAGCTGTTTTTT.

The V call is TRBV9, the J call TRBJ2-1; TRBD2 agrees at 7 bases. This CDR3 has 15 amino acids. The V gene end was trimmed by 3 bases and the J gene end by 0 bases; junction bases not matched to a gene: 3. From germline, CDR1 is SGDLS and CDR2 YYNGEE. Here the CDR3 DNA reads TGTGCCAGCAGCGCACTAGCGAGCTCCTACAATGAGCAGTTCTTC. Protein product: CASSALASSYNEQFF.

This clone was seen a single time. V and J are TRBV7-2 and TRBJ2-2; D perhaps matches TRBD2 (6 bases). The CDR3 sequence is 13 residues long. Germline V CDR1 and CDR2: SGHTA, FQGNSA. Trimming removed 4 bases at V and 7 bases at J, with 10 bases between. The CDR3 DNA follows: TGTGCCAGCAGCTCGGGACTCGGCGGGGAGCTGTTTTTT. It yields the protein CASSSGLGGELFF. Filled out from reference TRBV7-2 and TRBJ2-2, the complete variable domain reads GAGVSQSPSNKVTEKGKDVELRCDPISGHTALYWYRQSLGQGLEFLIYFQGNSAPDKSGLPSDRFSAERTGGSVSTLTIQRTQQEDSAVYLCASSSGLGGELFFGEGSRLTVL.

The V call is TRBV5-4, the J call TRBJ2-7; D is perhaps TRBD2 (6 bases). Germline-derived CDR1 and CDR2 are SGHNT and YYREEE (reference sequence). V was shortened by 8 bases and J by 7 bases, with 16 bases between the two germline ends. The CDR3 is made up of 12 amino acids. This chain's CDR3 is CASSGLAREQYF. The CDR3 DNA is TGTGCCAGTAGCGGCCTGGCTCGGGAGCAGTACTTC.

The chain uses TRBV4-3 and TRBJ1-4; 9 positions agree with TRBD1. Germline trimming cut 2 bases from V and 5 bases from J; bases unmatched to any gene: 3. The CDR3 extends over 15 amino acids. Germline loops: CDR1 LGHNA, CDR2 YSLEER. The CDR3 loop reads CASSQSGTGNEKLFF. Here the CDR3 DNA reads TGCGCCAGCAGCCAATCCGGGACAGGGAATGAAAAACTGTTTTTT.

The chain is built from TRBV4-1 and TRBJ2-7, with 7 nucleotides matching TRBD1. This CDR3 has 16 amino acids. The trim removed 0 bases at V and 6 bases at J, leaving 11 bases unmatched. Germline lookup yields CDR1 MGHRA and CDR2 YSYEKL. As DNA, the CDR3 is TGCGCCAGCAGCCAAGATAGAAACAGGGGAAGTTTCGAGCAGTACTTC. Amino acids: CASSQDRNRGSFEQYF.

This clone showed up just a few times. The rearrangement uses TRBV7-8 and TRBJ1-1, with D uncertain. There are 14 residues in the CDR3. Trimming took 4 bases from V and 6 from J, leaving 15 bases between them. The V gene's germline CDR1 is SGHVS and CDR2 FQNEAQ. This CDR3 reads CASSSRSLVAEAFF. CDR3 DNA sequence: TGTGCCAGCAGCTCCCGGTCGTTAGTGGCTGAAGCTTTCTTT. The full variable domain, rest sourced from reference TRBV7-8 and TRBJ1-1, is GAGVSQSPRYKVAKRGQDVALRCDPISGHVSLFWYQQALGQGPEFLTYFQNEAQLDKSGLPSDRFFAERPEGSVSTLKIQRTQQEDSAVYLCASSSRSLVAEAFFGQGTRLTVV.

The V gene is TRBV29-1, the J gene TRBJ2-2; no clear D gene. Trimming left V 3 bases short and J 8 bases short, with 10 bases between. Germline CDR1 reads SQVTM; CDR2 reads ANQGSEA. The CDR3 runs 12 residues. The CDR3 bases are TGCAGCGTTGATTGTGCAGAAGGGGAGCTGTTTTTT. Protein sequence: CSVDCAEGELFF.

This chain joins TRBV28 and TRBJ2-5; D remains ambiguous. The germline V and J ends were trimmed by 3 bases and 2 bases, with 10 bases remaining between them. The CDR3 totals 14 residues. Germline values: CDR1 MDHEN, CDR2 SYDVKM. The CDR3 loop is CASSFTNKQETQYF. For the CDR3, the DNA is TGTGCCAGCAGTTTCACAAATAAGCAAGAGACCCAGTACTTC.

The chain recombines TRBV19 with TRBJ2-5; D remains ambiguous. CDR3 size: 11 residues. Trimming shortened V by 6 bases and J by 1 base, and 3 bases separated the two germline ends. CDR1 is LNHDA and CDR2 is SQIVND in the germline V gene (reference sequence). The CDR3 is CASSPQETQYF. DNA for the CDR3: TGTGCCAGTAGCCCCCAAGAGACCCAGTACTTC. Supplemented by reference TRBV19 and TRBJ2-5, the full variable domain reads DGGITQSPKYLFRKEGQNVTLSCEQNLNHDAMYWYRQDPGQGLRLIYYSQIVNDFQKGDIAEGYSVSREKKESFPLTVTSAQKNPTAFYLCASSPQETQYFGPGTRLLVL.

The chain has TRBV19 and TRBJ2-2, with 9 positions matching TRBD1. The CDR3 consists of 14 residues. The germline CDR1 and CDR2 sequences are LNHDA and SQIVND (reference sequence). Losses at the gene ends were 6 bases for V and 4 bases for J; bases not matched to a gene: 3. The DNA for the CDR3 is TGTGCCAGTAGCAGGGGACAGGGCACCGGGGAGCTGTTTTTT. Its protein is CASSRGQGTGELFF.

This chain uses TRBV6-5 with TRBJ2-1; 9 positions agree with TRBD2. This CDR3 spans 14 amino acids. J gave up 7 bases and V 6 bases, and 7 bases lay outside the gene matches. Germline V gives CDR1 MNHEY, CDR2 SVGAGI. CDR3 DNA: TGTGCCAGCAGCCCGGGGACTAGCTTGAATGAGCAGTTCTTC. Amino acid sequence: CASSPGTSLNEQFF.

The chain employs TRBV4-2 and TRBJ1-1; TRBD1 is a possible D gene (6 bases). The CDR3 runs 15 residues. Germline assignment: CDR1 LGHNA and CDR2 YNFKEQ. Trimming removed 0 bases at V and 1 base at J, with 9 bases between. CDR3 loop: CASSQESRGNTEAFF. CDR3 bases: TGTGCCAGCAGCCAAGAAAGCAGGGGGAACACTGAAGCTTTCTTT.

The V gene is TRBV5-1, the J gene TRBJ2-5; D might be TRBD2 (6 bases). Trimming pared 7 bases from V and 1 base from J, leaving 17 bases between. This CDR3 is 15 amino acids long. Germline V CDR1 and CDR2: SGHRS, YFSETQ. CDR3 nucleotides: TGCGCCAGCTCCACGGGACTGAGGCCCCAAGAGACCCAGTACTTC. It is translated as CASSTGLRPQETQYF.

The rearrangement uses TRBV7-9 and TRBJ2-5; TRBD1 matches 10 bases. With V trimmed by 7 bases and J by 7 bases, 6 bases remained unmatched. The length of the CDR3 is 13 residues. CDR1 is SEHNR and CDR2 is FQNEAQ in the germline V gene (reference sequence). The CDR3 sequence is CASTRQGAGTQYF. CDR3 sequence (DNA): TGTGCCAGCACCCGACAGGGGGCCGGGACCCAGTACTTC.

The rearrangement joins TRBV4-1 to TRBJ2-3; D is unresolved. Germline CDR1 is MGHRA and CDR2 is YSYEKL. CDR3 length: 12 amino acids. Trimming removed 5 bases from V and 2 bases from J, with 5 bases in between. The CDR3 reads CASSGDTDTQYF. Here the CDR3 DNA reads TGCGCCAGCAGCGGAGACACAGATACGCAGTATTTT.

The chain is built from TRBV27 and TRBJ2-1, with 12 bases fitting TRBD2. There are 18 residues in the CDR3. The V segment lost 1 base and the J segment 2 bases; nucleotides outside the gene matches: 6. Germline V gene sequence: CDR1 MNHEY, CDR2 SMNVEV (reference sequence). The CDR3 coding sequence is TGTGCCAGCAGTTTATTGGCTAGCGGGAGGGTCACCTACAATGAGCAGTTCTTC. The encoded protein is CASSLLASGRVTYNEQFF.

This clone was detected a few times. The chain's CDR3 is CASSETVLNTEAFF. In nucleotides, the CDR3 is TGTGCCAGCAGCGAGACAGTTCTGAACACTGAAGCTTTCTTT. The chain couples TRBV9 to TRBJ1-1, with D perhaps matching TRBD1 (5 bases). Trimming removed 3 bases from V and 0 bases from J, with 9 bases in between. The CDR3 totals 14 residues. Germline V CDR1 and CDR2: SGDLS, YYNGEE.

The J gene is TRBJ1-1, the V gene TRBV7-9; D call uncertain. Trimming took 10 bases from V and 3 from J, leaving 15 bases between them. Looked up from germline, CDR1 is SEHNR and CDR2 is FQNEAQ (reference sequence). The CDR3 length is 13 residues. The CDR3 DNA is TGTGCCACCAGGACCTCAGGCGACACTGAAGCTTTCTTT. Translated, it gives CATRTSGDTEAFF.

This CDR3 reads CASSFLAGVSYNEQFF. DNA for the CDR3: TGTGCCAGCAGTTTTTTGGCGGGAGTATCGTACAATGAGCAGTTCTTC. The chain has TRBV27 and TRBJ2-1; 7 bases line up with TRBD2. V shed 3 bases and J 4 bases; nucleotides not matched to a gene: 9. The CDR3 extends over 16 amino acids. Per germline, CDR1 MNHEY and CDR2 SMNVEV (reference sequence).

This clone was seen just once. The chain joins TRBV5-6 to TRBJ2-3, with 9 nucleotides matching TRBD1. There are 14 residues in the CDR3. Germline lookup yields CDR1 SGHDT and CDR2 YYEEEE. The junction had 6 bases not matched to a gene; V was cut back by 2 bases and J by 8 bases. CDR3 nucleotide sequence: TGTGCCAGCAGCTTAGAGGACAGGGGTGGTACGCAGTATTTT. Its protein is CASSLEDRGGTQYF.

The sample holds one count of this clone. The chain links TRBV7-2 to TRBJ1-1; 7 bases align to TRBD1. CDR3 length: 14 amino acids. The germline V gene encodes CDR1 SGHTA and CDR2 FQGNSA. Trimming at V came to 1 base and at J to 4 bases, leaving 3 bases not matched to a gene. CDR3 loop: CASSLVPGGTEAFF. As DNA, the CDR3 is TGTGCCAGCAGCTTAGTTCCAGGGGGCACTGAAGCTTTCTTT.

The V call is TRBV19, the J call TRBJ2-3; 8 bases align to TRBD1. CDR3 length: 18 residues. Germline CDR1 is LNHDA and CDR2 is SQIVND (reference sequence). Trimming cost V 7 bases and J 1 base; bases outside gene matches: 16. CDR3 residues: CASKLRDRTRRGTDTQYF. Here the CDR3 DNA reads TGTGCCAGTAAGCTCCGGGACAGGACGAGACGGGGCACAGATACGCAGTATTTT.

The rearrangement uses TRBV7-2 and TRBJ2-3, with 8 bases aligning to TRBD2. This CDR3 has 15 residues. V lost 7 bases to trimming and J lost 2 bases; unmatched junction nucleotides: 8. The germline gives CDR1 SGHTA, CDR2 FQGNSA. CDR3 loop: CASTRGLADTDTQYF. CDR3 nucleotide sequence: TGTGCCAGCACCCGAGGACTAGCAGACACAGATACGCAGTATTTT. The full variable domain, rest sourced from reference TRBV7-2 and TRBJ2-3, is GAGVSQSPSNKVTEKGKDVELRCDPISGHTALYWYRQSLGQGLEFLIYFQGNSAPDKSGLPSDRFSAERTGGSVSTLTIQRTQQEDSAVYLCASTRGLADTDTQYFGPGTRLTVL.

The chain combines TRBV5-1 with TRBJ1-3; 8 bases align to TRBD1. Germline CDR1 is SGHRS and CDR2 is YFSETQ. V gave up 3 bases and J gave up 2 bases; unmatched junction bases: 1. The CDR3 is 14 residues long. CDR3 residues: CASSSGGAGNTIYF. The CDR3 DNA follows: TGCGCCAGCAGCTCAGGGGGCGCTGGAAACACCATATATTTT.

CDR3 bases: TGCAGCGTTGAAGATCGCTTCCGGAACAGGGCTCACTATGGCTACACCTTC. The encoded protein is CSVEDRFRNRAHYGYTF. The V and J genes are TRBV29-1 and TRBJ1-2, with TRBD1 as a possible D gene (6 bases). The CDR3 consists of 17 residues. Trimming pared 0 bases from V and 3 bases from J, leaving 20 bases between. The germline gives CDR1 SQVTM, CDR2 ANQGSEA. The variable domain in full, completed from reference TRBV29-1 and TRBJ1-2, reads SAVISQKPSRDICQRGTSLTIQCQVDSQVTMMFWYRQQPGQSLTLIATANQGSEATYESGFVIDKFPISRPNLTFSTLTVSNMSPEDSSIYLCSVEDRFRNRAHYGYTFGSGTRLTVV.